The TCR beta chain under discussion was sequenced for a study of beta chain features in type 1 diabetes. Findings of the study overall: More deletions and fewer insertions at VDJ junctions were found in patients with type 1 diabetes. Sequencing from cDNA could over-represent high-TCR-expressing cells. A greater similarity of naive, central memory and Treg TCRB repertoires was seen among patients than among healthy donors. TCRB CDR3s from Type 1 diabetes patients were moderately but significantly shorter in all four CD4+ subsets.

In this sample, this clone is medium-sized. Its cognate antigen is unknown. This CDR3 is built from 14 residues. V was pared by 5 bases and J by 5 bases, with 12 bases between. Germline V gives CDR1 SEHNR, CDR2 FQNEAQ (reference sequence). Expressed TCRB transcripts were sequenced, since all the RNA that had been isolated was reverse transcribed. Some clones are missing from TCRdb's copy, which holds only in-frame ones; the method was immunoSEQ multiplex PCR. The sample yields approximately 160,000 clones, around a tenth seen once. The authors sorted CD4+ naive, central memory, regulatory and stem cell-like memory cells via CD45RO/CCR7/CD25/CD127/CD95/CD27.

The sequencing input was central memory CD4+ T cells from blood. The chain combines TRBV7-9 with TRBJ1-4; D call uncertain. This sequence originates from a young man with type 1 diabetes. CDR3 in DNA: TGTGCCAGCAGCCTATACGGGGTCAATGAAAAACTGTTTTTT. This translates into CASSLYGVNEKLFF.